This T cell receptor (beta chain) was sequenced during a study of T-cell memory formation after mild COVID-19. This clonotype was observed a handful of times. The antigen is undetermined. Per germline, CDR1 DFQATT and CDR2 SNEGSKA (reference sequence). After removal of 6 bases from V and 4 bases from J, the junction contained 7 bases not matched to a gene. This CDR3 region has 14 residues. Constant-segment primers were used for 5'RACE, and the resulting TCR alpha and TCR beta cDNA libraries carried sample barcodes and UMIs. MiXCR, run by TCRdb on the 5' RACE reads, gives a single entry per CDR3 protein. The sample yields over 350,000 distinct CDR3 sequences, 24% seen once. Study-level points and caveats: The study found balanced CD4/CD8 in clones contracting day 15 to 85 and a CD4+ lean in later expanders. The study detected some responding clones in pre-infection memory, suggesting cross-reactive memory joined.

The sample was PBMCs or a T cell subset sorted from them (not recorded which). This TCR was recovered from an adult woman who had mild COVID-19 (a few samples of this study predate the infection). Cell type and time point are not known. The chain is built from TRBV20-1 and TRBJ2-1; 9 bases are a match to TRBD1. CDR3 coding DNA: TGCAGTGCGGAGGGACAGGGTGCGTACAATGAGCAGTTCTTC. As protein: CSAEGQGAYNEQFF.